This TCR beta chain was obtained from a study of cytomegalovirus exposure and HLA in healthy donors. Points from the study as a whole: In an earlier analysis, about 87% or about 30%: the productive usage of most TCR beta V segments. Rarity characterized most TCR sequences, yet some public TCRs appeared in many donors. Most subjects' HLA-A and HLA-B alleles were reportedly predicted from TCR beta sequences.

This clone was recorded a few times. The antigen is undetermined. The V and J ends lost 3 bases and 6 bases respectively, with 12 bases between them. Germline V lookup: CDR1 MNHEY, CDR2 SMNVEV (reference sequence). The CDR3 runs to 14 residues. Both 60 Vbeta primers and 13 Jbeta primers went into the PCR. Using immunoSEQ multiplex PCR, the repertoire was profiled, and TCRdb retains in-frame clones only, with some absent. The top ten clones hold around 6% of a sample with 150,000 to 200,000 clones, more than 65% of them seen once. The receptor comes from a woman aged 25 to 39 in good health and CMV-seropositive. The chain couples TRBV27 to TRBJ1-5; a possible D gene is TRBD1 (5 bases). Material for sequencing was PBMCs. In DNA form, the CDR3 reads TGTGCCAGCAGTTTCTGGCAGGGAGGTCAGCCCCAGCATTTT. Protein sequence: CASSFWQGGQPQHF.